This TCR beta chain originates from a study of naive and memory T cell subsets. An oligonucleotide containing a UMI was ligated to the 3' end of TCR cDNA. Input was about 1 to 1000 ng of DNase-treated total RNA without cell sorting. Ligated cDNA underwent four rounds of PCR with nested alpha and beta constant region primers and SP2. Alpha and beta constant region primers primed reverse transcription for blood and skin samples. MiXCR, applied by TCRdb to the 5' RACE reads, yields one record per CDR3 protein. The table lists 25,000 to 35,000 distinct CDR3 sequences, over 15% of them singletons. There are a few counts of this clonotype. V gave up 1 base and J gave up 5 bases, with 17 bases separating them. This CDR3 has 16 amino acids. Germline CDR1 SGHTA, CDR2 FQGNSA.

V usage is TRBV7-2 and J usage is TRBJ1-2; D may be TRBD1 (6 bases). The source of this sequence is a female donor in good health. The CDR3 region is CASSLGGGQLPYGYTF. DNA of the CDR3: TGTGCCAGCAGCTTAGGCGGGGGGCAGCTTCCTTATGGCTACACCTTC.